The 2 T cell receptor beta chains reported below all come from one sample, sequenced in a study of cytotoxic CD8 clonotypes in ibrutinib-treated CLL. TCRdb's copy holds only in-frame clones and misses some; the assay was immunoSEQ multiplex PCR. Of about 300,000 clones listed, approximately 76% are singletons. The sample in question was PBMCs, obtained at disease progression, from a patient treated with ibrutinib. These receptors were collected from a human donor with chronic lymphocytic leukemia.

The CDR3 spells CASSRTAVRNEQFF. DNA of the CDR3: TGTGCCAGCTCTCGGACCGCTGTTCGCAATGAGCAGTTCTTC. The rearrangement joins TRBV18 to TRBJ2-1, with unresolved D. There are 14 residues in the CDR3. Germline CDR1 KGHSH, CDR2 LQKENI. V was shortened by 6 bases and J by 6 bases, with 15 bases between the two germline ends.

The chain recombines TRBV10-3 with TRBJ2-2; 7 bases are shared with TRBD2. Looked up from germline, CDR1 is ENHRY and CDR2 is SYGVKD. The CDR3 has 14 residues. V dropped 6 bases and J dropped 6; count of bases not matched to a gene: 7. The CDR3 nucleotides read TGTGCCATCAGGAACTCAACTAGCGCCGGGGAGCTGTTTTTT. The encoded protein is CAIRNSTSAGELFF.